These 3 T cell receptor beta chains share one sample of origin, sequenced in a study of T cell responses to AZD1222 COVID-19 vaccine. The table came from immunoSEQ multiplex PCR; TCRdb's copy has only in-frame clones and leaves some out. The table has roughly 42,000 clones, around 80% seen once; the top ten hold approximately 3.6%. The source material was peripheral blood, sampled on day 0 of AZD1222 vaccination. Receptors originate from an adult in good health.

V gene TRBV5-5 combines with J gene TRBJ1-5; TRBD1 agrees at 10 bases. Germline V CDR1 and CDR2: SGHKS, YYEKEE (reference sequence). This CDR3 has 16 amino acids. Trimming took 0 bases from V and 5 from J; bases not matched to a gene: 5. The CDR3 region has the DNA TGTGCCAGCAGCTTGGGACAGGGGGCGCTAGATCAGCCCCAGCATTTT. It is translated as CASSLGQGALDQPQHF. The variable domain in full, completed from reference TRBV5-5 and TRBJ1-5, reads DAGVTQSPTHLIKTRGQQVTLRCSPISGHKSVSWYQQVLGQGPQFIFQYYEKEERGRGNFPDRFSARQFPNYSSELNVNALLLGDSALYLCASSLGQGALDQPQHFGDGTRLSIL.

The rearrangement joins TRBV7-3 to TRBJ2-2; D is uncertain. The CDR3 sequence is 12 residues long. V was pared by 4 bases and J by 6 bases, with 6 bases between. Per germline, CDR1 SGHTA and CDR2 FQGTGA. DNA for the CDR3: TGTGCCAGCAGCTCGCCAGCCGGGGAGCTGTTTTTT. Protein: CASSSPAGELFF.

The chain employs TRBV5-1 and TRBJ2-7, with a possible D match to TRBD2 (6 bases). The CDR3 is 17 amino acids. Germline CDR1 reads SGHRS; CDR2 reads YFSETQ. Trimming pared 0 bases from V and 0 bases from J, leaving 16 bases between. CDR3 in amino acids: CASSLAMMGGSSYEQYF. The CDR3 DNA is TGCGCCAGCAGCTTGGCCATGATGGGGGGTAGCTCCTACGAGCAGTACTTC. Variable domain in full (rest from reference TRBV5-1 and TRBJ2-7): KAGVTQTPRYLIKTRGQQVTLSCSPISGHRSVSWYQQTPGQGLQFLFEYFSETQRNKGNFPGRFSGRQFSNSRSEMNVSTLELGDSALYLCASSLAMMGGSSYEQYFGPGTRLTVT.